The TCR beta chain described here comes from a study of T cell responses to AZD1222 COVID-19 vaccine. Study conclusions and caveats: Donors, mostly white British, included more females; clonal diversity was possibly underestimated. Increases in Spike-specific TCR breadth and depth were seen after two AZD1222 doses.

There are a few counts of this clone. Its specificity is not known. Clones were read by immunoSEQ multiplex PCR, and TCRdb kept only the in-frame ones, dropping some. The data show about 82,000 clones, 90% to 95% seen once. V was pared by 6 bases and J by 6 bases, with 17 bases between. The germline V gene encodes CDR1 MDHEN and CDR2 SYDVKM. The CDR3 extends over 14 amino acids. This chain connects TRBV28 to TRBJ1-2; D is ambiguous. This clonotype originated in an adult who received the AZD1222 COVID-19 vaccine. The sequenced sample was peripheral blood, obtained 28 days after the second AZD1222 dose. The DNA of the CDR3 is TGTGCCAGCAGGCAAGGCCAGGTATGGGATGGCTACACCTTC. Its translation: CASRQGQVWDGYTF.